This T cell receptor (beta chain) derives from a study of T-cell memory formation after mild COVID-19. Across the whole study: Each donor largely had its own TCR clusters. General observations from the study: Second-wave clones with a day 37 peak had unconfirmed SARS-CoV-2 specificity. Certain responding clones were present in pre-infection memory, suggesting participation of cross-reactive memory.

Germline V gene lookup returns CDR1 SNHLY and CDR2 FYNNEI. Trimming cost V 8 bases and J 0 bases, with 10 bases left between them. The CDR3 contains 13 residues. The sample holds a few counts of this clonotype. The antigen is unknown. Constant-segment primers were used for 5'RACE, and the resulting TCR alpha and TCR beta cDNA libraries carried sample barcodes and UMIs. TCRdb re-derived calls from the 5' RACE reads in MiXCR, one entry per CDR3 protein. The sample holds some 100,000 distinct CDR3 sequences; 11% are singletons and the top ten take around 40%. The rearrangement uses TRBV2 and TRBJ1-2; D is possibly TRBD1 (6 bases). This sequence was found in a man aged 18 to 29 who had mild COVID-19 (a few samples of this study predate the infection). Cell type and time point are not known. The material sequenced was PBMCs or a T cell subset sorted from them (not recorded which). CDR3 coding DNA: TGTGCCAGCGACAGGAAAACTAACTATGGCTACACCTTC. Its protein product is CASDRKTNYGYTF.